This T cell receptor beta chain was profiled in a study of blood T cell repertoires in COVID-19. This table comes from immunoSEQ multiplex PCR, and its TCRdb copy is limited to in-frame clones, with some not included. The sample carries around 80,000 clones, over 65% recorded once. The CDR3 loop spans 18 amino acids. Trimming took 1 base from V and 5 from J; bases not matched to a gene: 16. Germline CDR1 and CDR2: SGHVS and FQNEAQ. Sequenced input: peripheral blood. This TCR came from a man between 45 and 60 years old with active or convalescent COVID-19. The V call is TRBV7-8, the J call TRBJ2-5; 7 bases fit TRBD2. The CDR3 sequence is CASSLGVRGAGFAETQYF. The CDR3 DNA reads TGTGCCAGCAGCTTAGGGGTACGGGGAGCGGGGTTTGCTGAGACCCAGTACTTC.